This T cell receptor (beta chain) was profiled in a study of T cell repertoires in aging, cancer and after chemotherapy (dated by TCRdb to between 2019 and 2020). Regarding the research as a whole: Donors spanned six age groups from 30 or younger to 70 or older, with at least three individuals per group. Control TCR repertoires from healthy donors were recorded over several months to years, and clear clonal overlap was observed across re-sampling. In total, the full dataset held about 9 million TCR reads. The study profiled peripheral blood TCR beta repertoires from healthy donors and cancer patients to examine immunoaging and T cell reconstitution after chemotherapy. The cohort comprised 220 or so cancer patients, 94 with hematological and over 110 with solid cancers, plus 95 healthy donors as a reference group.

Using a mixed TRB-A/B primer pool, multiplex touch-down PCR amplified rearranged TRB sequences covering the V, D and J segments. Two consecutive PCR reactions with Phusion HS II polymerase added Illumina adapters and sample indices to the amplicons. Amplicons were gel-purified with the NucleoSpin Gel and PCR Clean-up kit, then checked with Qubit and an Agilent 2100 Bioanalyzer. The libraries were sequenced on an Illumina MiSeq with 600-cycle, single-indexed, paired-end runs. Concerning the study's data processing: MiXCR versions 2.12 and 3.0.5 were used to process the TRB sequences. Each unique CDR3 nucleotide sequence was treated as one clone, and only productive sequences with two or more reads were kept. Repertoire metrics included Shannon diversity, evenness, clonality (one minus evenness), and alpha-parameterized diversity profiles from alpha 0 to 5. The IGoR algorithm was used to calculate generation probabilities of clones in the paired pre- and post-chemotherapy samples. TCRdb cleaned the public reads at Q25 with fastp, built clones with MiXCR and kept in-frame beta chains. For every CDR3 protein sequence, its rows merge into one entry that carries the most common genes and DNA. Here the V and J calls rest on TCRdb's processing, not on the authors' analysis. This sample lists more than 9,000 distinct CDR3 sequences; approximately 30% were detected once. In total, the top ten clones hold 3.2% of the sample.

This clonotype was counted between two and nine times. It has no known antigen specificity. There are no base qualities to consult, and no much larger clone falls within one base. TCR beta rearrangements were amplified from genomic DNA extracted from peripheral blood rather than from sorted cells or RNA. The paper as a whole reports these results and caveats: In healthy donors, the decline in TCR diversity with age was mainly explained by loss of richness, whereas in cancer patients loss of evenness was also found to contribute. Compared with age-matched healthy donors, untreated patients with hematological or solid cancers had significantly lower TCR diversity and higher clonality in blood. The authors noted that the repertoire data do not allow conclusions about immunological memory after chemotherapy. In both cancer cohorts, the median generation probability rose over the chemotherapy interval, which suggests that the repertoire was reconstituted through rebound thymic output.

The TCR originated in a human donor in good health. The sequenced sample was blood.

The CDR3 here reads CASFIMGGSGNTIYF. The bases read TGTGCCAGCTTCATTATGGGGGGCTCTGGAAACACCATATATTTT. The sequence joins TRBV5-6 to TRBJ1-3; the best D guess is TRBD1, with 5 bases matching. CDR1 and CDR2 are drawn from the germline V gene: SGHDT, YYEEEE. The CDR3 holds 15 amino acids from the cysteine to the phenylalanine. The sequence is cut down to CDR3 DNA, 45 bases in frame from base 1. V and J are truncated by 7 bases and 0 bases respectively, leaving an intervening sequence of 14 bases.